This T cell receptor (beta chain) came from a study of graft-versus-host responses after intestinal transplantation. Study overall: As for transplant type, recipients had multivisceral, liver-intestinal, or isolated intestinal grafts.

This clone has a handful of counts. The antigen remains unidentified. Trimming stripped 4 bases from V and 6 bases from J, with 9 bases between. This CDR3 spans 12 amino acids. The V gene's germline CDR1 is SQVTM and CDR2 ANQGSEA. The data were produced by immunoSEQ multiplex PCR, yet TCRdb's version contains in-frame clones alone and is incomplete. This table has approximately 100,000 clones, 90% appearing once. Study results and caveats: Recipient marrow harbored GvH clones, some of which surfaced first in ileum or blood. Allografts of one patient group, those with graft-donor T cell macrochimerism, had high graft-versus-host to host-versus-graft clonal ratios.

Sample: unstimulated CD4+ T cells sorted from spleen or lymph node cells, taken before intestinal transplant. The chain joins TRBV29-1 to TRBJ1-4; no definite D call. The receptor was derived from a human donor who received an intestinal transplant. The CDR3 DNA reads as TGCAGCGTTGTGGGAGGAGATGAAAAACTGTTTTTT. It is translated as CSVVGGDEKLFF.